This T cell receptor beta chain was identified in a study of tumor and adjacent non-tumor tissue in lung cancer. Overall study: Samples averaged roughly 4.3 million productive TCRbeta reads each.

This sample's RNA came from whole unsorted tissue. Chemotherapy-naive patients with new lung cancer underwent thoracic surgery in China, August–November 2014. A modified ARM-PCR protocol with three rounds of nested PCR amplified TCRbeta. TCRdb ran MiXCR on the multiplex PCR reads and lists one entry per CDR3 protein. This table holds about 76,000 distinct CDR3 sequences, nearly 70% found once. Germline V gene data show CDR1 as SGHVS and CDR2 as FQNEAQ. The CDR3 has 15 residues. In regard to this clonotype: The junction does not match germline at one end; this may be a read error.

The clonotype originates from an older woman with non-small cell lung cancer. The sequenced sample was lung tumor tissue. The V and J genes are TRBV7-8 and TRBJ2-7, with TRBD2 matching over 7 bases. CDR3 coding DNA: TGTGTCAGCAGCTTCCTAGCGGCAGAGGATGGGGAGCAGTACTTC. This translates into CVSSFLAAEDGEQYF.